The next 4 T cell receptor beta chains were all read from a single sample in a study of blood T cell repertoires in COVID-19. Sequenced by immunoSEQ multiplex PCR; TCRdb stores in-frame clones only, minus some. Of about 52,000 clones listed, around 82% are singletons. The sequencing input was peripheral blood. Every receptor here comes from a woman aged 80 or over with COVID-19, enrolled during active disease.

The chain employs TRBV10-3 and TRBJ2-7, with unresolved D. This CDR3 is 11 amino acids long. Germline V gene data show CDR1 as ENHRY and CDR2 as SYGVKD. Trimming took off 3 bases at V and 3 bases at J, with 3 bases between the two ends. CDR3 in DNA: TGTGCCATCAGTGATCTCTACGAGCAGTACTTC. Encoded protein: CAISDLYEQYF.

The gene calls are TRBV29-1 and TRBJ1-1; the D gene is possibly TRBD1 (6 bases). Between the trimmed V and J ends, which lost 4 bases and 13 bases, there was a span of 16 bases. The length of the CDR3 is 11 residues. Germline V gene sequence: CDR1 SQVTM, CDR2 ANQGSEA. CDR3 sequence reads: CSVGRGFEGFF. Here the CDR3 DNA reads TGCAGCGTTGGCAGGGGATTTGAGGGTTTCTTT.

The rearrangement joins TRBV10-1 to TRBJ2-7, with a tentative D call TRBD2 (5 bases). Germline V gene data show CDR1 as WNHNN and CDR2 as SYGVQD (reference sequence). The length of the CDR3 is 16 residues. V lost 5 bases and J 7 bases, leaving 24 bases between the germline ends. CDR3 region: CASSPHTTRLSGEQYF. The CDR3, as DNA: TGCGCCAGCAGTCCCCATACGACACGGCTCTCGGGGGAGCAGTACTTC.

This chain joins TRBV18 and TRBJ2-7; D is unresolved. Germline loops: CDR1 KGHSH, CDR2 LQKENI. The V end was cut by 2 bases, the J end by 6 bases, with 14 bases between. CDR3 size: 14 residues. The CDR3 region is CASSPDISRAEQYF. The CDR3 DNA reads TGTGCCAGCTCACCAGACATTTCCCGAGCCGAGCAGTACTTC.